A single sample gave rise to the 21 T cell receptor beta chains below, sequenced in a study of T-cell memory formation after mild COVID-19. From the 5' RACE reads, TCRdb called clonotypes with MiXCR, one entry per CDR3 protein. The top ten clones hold approximately 4% of a sample with around 200,000 distinct CDR3 sequences, roughly 18% of them seen once. Material for sequencing was PBMCs or a T cell subset sorted from them (not recorded which). The receptors stem from a man aged 18 to 35 who had mild COVID-19 (a few samples of this study predate the infection). Cell type and time point are not known.

The rearrangement links TRBV18 to TRBJ2-7; perhaps TRBD1 as D (6 bases). Germline CDR1 and CDR2: KGHSH and LQKENI. Between the trimmed V and J ends, which lost 6 bases and 2 bases, there was a span of 14 bases. This CDR3 is built from 14 residues. CDR3 DNA: TGTGCCAGCTCGAAGACAGGACCAACCTACGAGCAGTACTTC. This translates into CASSKTGPTYEQYF.

The chain combines TRBV19 with TRBJ1-1; a weak D match, TRBD1 (6 bases). The germline gives CDR1 LNHDA, CDR2 SQIVND (reference sequence). Trimming cost V 9 bases and J 4 bases, with 18 bases left between them. This CDR3 has 14 residues. CDR3: CASRGRSEGTEAFF. The CDR3 region has the DNA TGTGCCAGCCGGGGGCGGAGCGAGGGCACTGAAGCTTTCTTT.

This clonotype was observed at least ten times. V and J are TRBV28 and TRBJ2-6; unclear D gene. V lost 8 bases to trimming and J lost 0 bases, with 17 bases between them. CDR3 length: 17 amino acids. The germline CDR1 and CDR2 sequences are MDHEN and SYDVKM. The CDR3 sequence is CASDSKGFRSGANVLTF. DNA for the CDR3: TGTGCCAGCGATAGTAAGGGTTTCCGCTCTGGGGCCAACGTCCTGACTTTC.

The chain carries TRBV7-9 and TRBJ2-2; 9 nucleotides align to TRBD1. Germline CDR1 is SEHNR and CDR2 is FQNEAQ (reference sequence). With V trimmed by 3 bases and J by 6 bases, 5 bases remained unmatched. This CDR3 comprises 15 residues. Here the CDR3 DNA reads TGTGCCAGCAGCTTGGGGACAGGGCCCCCCGGGGAGCTGTTTTTT. Its protein product is CASSLGTGPPGELFF.

The genes are TRBV12-3 or TRBV12-4 and TRBJ2-3, with D maybe TRBD1 (6 bases). V was pared by 4 bases and J by 3 bases, with 11 bases between. The CDR3 runs 14 residues. This CDR3 reads CASSYRVGTDTQYF. The CDR3 region has the DNA TGTGCCAGCAGTTACAGGGTGGGGACAGATACGCAGTATTTT.

The V and J genes are TRBV20-1 and TRBJ1-2; D is undetermined. Germline lookup yields CDR1 DFQATT and CDR2 SNEGSKA (reference sequence). Trimming removed 5 bases at V and 4 bases at J, with 11 bases between. The CDR3 loop spans 12 amino acids. In DNA form, the CDR3 reads TGCAGTGCTCTCGGGGTTGGCTATGGCTACACCTTC. Amino acids: CSALGVGYGYTF.

The chain recombines TRBV7-2 with TRBJ2-5; 10 nucleotides align to TRBD2. The CDR3 sequence is 15 residues long. Germline CDR1 reads SGHTA; CDR2 reads FQGNSA. J lost 5 bases, V lost 5 bases, and 8 bases had no gene match. The CDR3 sequence is CASSPNLAGVETQYF. The DNA for the CDR3 is TGTGCCAGCAGCCCAAATCTAGCGGGGGTTGAGACCCAGTACTTC.

This chain uses TRBV12-3 or TRBV12-4 with TRBJ1-2, with unresolved D. The V end lost 5 bases, the J end lost 8 bases, and 21 bases lay between the germline ends. CDR3 length: 15 amino acids. The CDR3 sequence is CASSMTSSGLGGYTF. CDR3 in DNA: TGTGCCAGCAGTATGACCTCGAGCGGTCTGGGGGGCTACACCTTC.

In its sample, this clonotype was seen many times. V is TRBV6-5 and J is TRBJ1-2; D is undetermined. The CDR3 loop spans 13 amino acids. Germline CDR1 is MNHEY and CDR2 is SVGAGI. V was shortened by 5 bases and J by 2 bases, with 9 bases between the two germline ends. CDR3 coding DNA: TGTGCCAGCAGTCAAGACGGGAACTATGGCTACACCTTC. Translated, it gives CASSQDGNYGYTF.

The gene calls are TRBV6-2 or TRBV6-3 and TRBJ2-5, with D perhaps assigned TRBD1 or TRBD2 (6 bases each). This CDR3 comprises 14 residues. Germline values: CDR1 MNHEY, CDR2 SVGEGT. Trimming took off 7 bases at V and 3 bases at J, with 15 bases between the two ends. The CDR3 loop is CASTRRGTKETQYF. The CDR3 DNA reads TGTGCCAGCACACGACGCGGGACAAAAGAGACCCAGTACTTC.

The J gene is TRBJ2-1, the V gene TRBV19; 8 nucleotides match TRBD1. The V gene's germline CDR1 is LNHDA and CDR2 SQIVND (reference sequence). The V and J ends lost 9 bases and 5 bases, in that order; junction bases with no gene match: 3. This CDR3 is 12 amino acids long. This CDR3 reads CASGTGHNEQFF. The CDR3 DNA is TGTGCCAGCGGGACAGGCCACAATGAGCAGTTCTTC. The full variable domain, with the rest looked up from reference TRBV19 and TRBJ2-1, is DGGITQSPKYLFRKEGQNVTLSCEQNLNHDAMYWYRQDPGQGLRLIYYSQIVNDFQKGDIAEGYSVSREKKESFPLTVTSAQKNPTAFYLCASGTGHNEQFFGPGTRLTVL.

This clonotype has only a few counts. This chain connects TRBV28 to TRBJ2-7; 10 bases align to TRBD1. The CDR3 totals 13 residues. V lost 8 bases, J lost 7 bases, and 8 bases stayed unmatched. CDR1 and CDR2 (germline): MDHEN, SYDVKM. The CDR3 nucleotides are TGTGCCAGCGGGGGGACAGGGGCCTGGGAGCAGTACGTC. This gives the protein CASGGTGAWEQYV.

The chain joins TRBV3-1 to TRBJ1-2; D uncertain. This CDR3 contains 14 residues. The germline V gene encodes CDR1 LGHDT and CDR2 YNNKEL (reference sequence). V was cut by 1 base and J by 4 bases, with 10 bases left in between. Written as DNA, the CDR3 is TGTGCCAGCAGCCAAGTAGACACCACCTATGGCTACACCTTC. Protein product: CASSQVDTTYGYTF.

This clonotype has a handful of counts. V and J are TRBV20-1 and TRBJ2-7, with D possibly being TRBD1 (6 bases). The CDR3 loop spans 15 amino acids. With 3 bases removed from V and 3 bases from J, the gap between germline ends came to 18 bases. Per the germline V gene, CDR1 is DFQATT and CDR2 is SNEGSKA (reference sequence). CDR3 loop: CSASSDSWSCYEQYF. CDR3 nucleotides: TGCAGTGCTAGTTCGGACAGTTGGAGCTGCTACGAGCAGTACTTC.

This clonotype showed up just a few times. The chain has TRBV5-1 and TRBJ2-5; 9 bases are shared with TRBD2. Germline V lookup: CDR1 SGHRS, CDR2 YFSETQ. There are 15 residues in the CDR3. After removal of 0 bases from V and 4 bases from J, the junction contained 4 bases not matched to a gene. As DNA, the CDR3 is TGCGCCAGCAGCTTGGGGCCGGGACTAGCAGAGACCCAGTACTTC. Translated: CASSLGPGLAETQYF.

This clonotype came up a few times. This chain links TRBV3-1 with TRBJ2-5; no reliable D call. Between the trimmed V and J ends, which lost 1 base and 9 bases, there was a span of 9 bases. This CDR3 comprises 12 residues. The germline CDR1 and CDR2 sequences are LGHDT and YNNKEL (reference sequence). CDR3 in DNA: TGTGCCAGCAGCCAAGGAGGTGAAGCCCAGTACTTC. As protein: CASSQGGEAQYF.

This rearrangement joins TRBV27 to TRBJ2-2; 7 nucleotides line up with TRBD1. V gave up 5 bases and J gave up 2 bases; unmatched junction bases: 5. Per the germline V gene, CDR1 is MNHEY and CDR2 is SMNVEV (reference sequence). The CDR3 sequence is 15 residues long. The CDR3 here is CASSKHRGNTGELFF. The CDR3 region has the DNA TGTGCCAGCAGTAAACACAGGGGAAACACCGGGGAGCTGTTTTTT.

This clonotype was seen only a few times. V is TRBV5-1 and J is TRBJ1-3; D may be TRBD1 (6 bases). The CDR3 contains 14 residues. V lost 4 bases, J lost 1 base, and 9 bases lay in between. From germline, CDR1 is SGHRS and CDR2 YFSETQ. The CDR3 nucleotides read TGCGCCAGCAGCCTACAGGGATCTGGAAACACCATATATTTT. This encodes CASSLQGSGNTIYF. The complete variable domain, with remaining parts taken from reference TRBV5-1 and TRBJ1-3, reads KAGVTQTPRYLIKTRGQQVTLSCSPISGHRSVSWYQQTPGQGLQFLFEYFSETQRNKGNFPGRFSGRQFSNSRSEMNVSTLELGDSALYLCASSLQGSGNTIYFGEGSWLTVV.

V is TRBV5-1 and J is TRBJ2-1; 11 bases map to TRBD1. The CDR3 is made up of 16 amino acids. Germline trimming cut 5 bases from V and 8 bases from J; bases unmatched to any gene: 12. Germline-derived CDR1 and CDR2 are SGHRS and YFSETQ. The CDR3 bases are TGCGCCAGCAGTAGCAATCCGGGACAGGGGGGCGATGAGCAGTTCTTC. This encodes CASSSNPGQGGDEQFF.

This clonotype was observed a single time. This chain uses TRBV12-3 or TRBV12-4 with TRBJ2-5; 8 nucleotides agree with TRBD2. CDR3 size: 13 residues. Unmatched junction bases numbered 5, after V lost 6 bases and J lost 5 bases. DNA of the CDR3: TGTGCCAGCAGACCAAGCGGGGGTGAGACCCAGTACTTC. Protein product: CASRPSGGETQYF.

V and J are TRBV7-2 and TRBJ2-1; 7 bases fit TRBD1. V trimming: 4 bases; J trimming: 9 bases; junction bases outside the gene matches: 9. The CDR3 totals 14 residues. Germline V gives CDR1 SGHTA, CDR2 FQGNSA. The CDR3 loop is CASSSQGRVGEQFF. The CDR3, as DNA: TGTGCCAGCAGCTCACAGGGGCGAGTGGGTGAGCAGTTCTTC.